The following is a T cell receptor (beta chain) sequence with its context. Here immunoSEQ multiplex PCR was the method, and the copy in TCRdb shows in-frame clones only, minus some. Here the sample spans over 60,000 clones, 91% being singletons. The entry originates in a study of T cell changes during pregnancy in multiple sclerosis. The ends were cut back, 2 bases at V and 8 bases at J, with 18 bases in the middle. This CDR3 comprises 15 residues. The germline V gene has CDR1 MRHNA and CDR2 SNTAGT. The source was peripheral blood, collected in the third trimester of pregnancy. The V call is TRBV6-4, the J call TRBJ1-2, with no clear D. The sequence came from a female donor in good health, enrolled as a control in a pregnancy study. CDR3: CASSDDTWTPGGYTF. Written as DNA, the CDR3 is TGTGCCAGCAGTGACGACACCTGGACGCCGGGGGGCTACACCTTC.